This T cell receptor (beta chain) stems from a study of T cells after yellow fever vaccination. Whole-study results and caveats: Researchers cautioned that FACS-sorted repertoires could harbor abundant clonotypes contaminating from the bulk population.

In making TCR cDNA, 5'RACE template switching added a universal primer site and UMIs to it. TCRdb re-derived calls from the 5' RACE reads in MiXCR, one entry per CDR3 protein. The sample holds 350,000 to 550,000 distinct CDR3 sequences, around a sixth seen once. This clonotype appeared a few times. Its antigen is still unknown. The CDR3 is made up of 15 amino acids. Germline lookup yields CDR1 ENHRY and CDR2 SYGVKD. V shed 4 bases and J shed 0 bases, with 7 bases lying between them. The receptor was derived from a man between 18 and 29 years old who received the YFV17D yellow fever vaccine. This chain connects TRBV10-3 to TRBJ2-6; no reliable D call. This specimen consisted of PBMCs, obtained before the yellow fever booster vaccination. This chain's CDR3 is CAISGQLSGANVLTF. In DNA form, the CDR3 reads TGTGCCATCAGTGGGCAACTCTCTGGGGCCAACGTCCTGACTTTC.